Presented here are 7 T cell receptor beta chains from one specimen sequenced in a study of long-term antiretroviral therapy in people with HIV. It was version v3.0 of the immunoSEQ assay that was run at survey level. Clones were sequenced by immunoSEQ multiplex PCR, and TCRdb holds only the in-frame ones, with some missing. The data hold fewer than 45,000 clones, with about 88% observed a single time. Sequenced material: unsorted PBMCs, taken roughly 2.9 years before starting antiretroviral therapy. These TCRs come from a woman younger than 45 with HIV.

In its sample, this clone was seen once. This chain joins TRBV10-3 and TRBJ2-1, with TRBD2 matching over 13 bases. The CDR3 sequence is 13 residues long. Per the germline V gene, CDR1 is ENHRY and CDR2 is SYGVKD. Trimming at V came to 7 bases and at J to 15 bases, leaving 9 bases not matched to a gene. The CDR3 DNA is TGTGCCATCAAACTAGCGGGGGGGTACGCTTTGTTCTTC. Residues: CAIKLAGGYALFF.

J is TRBJ2-1 and V is TRBV27, with D perhaps given as TRBD1 or TRBD2 (6 bases each). V lost 4 bases to trimming and J lost 6 bases, with 13 bases between them. CDR3 size: 14 residues. From germline, CDR1 is MNHEY and CDR2 SMNVEV (reference sequence). The chain's CDR3 is CASSSGGDLNEQFF. In nucleotides, the CDR3 is TGTGCCAGCAGTTCCGGGGGCGATCTCAATGAGCAGTTCTTC.

The chain employs TRBV6-1 and TRBJ2-5; weak D call: TRBD2 (7 bases). The CDR3 spans 16 residues. Germline values: CDR1 MNHNS, CDR2 SASEGT. The germline V and J ends were trimmed by 4 bases and 1 base, with 16 bases remaining between them. CDR3 sequence: CASSVNKAGAQETQYF. The CDR3 region has the DNA TGTGCCAGCAGTGTCAATAAGGCGGGGGCCCAAGAGACCCAGTACTTC.

The chain uses TRBV27 and TRBJ1-1, with no clear D. Deletions cut 3 bases from V and 4 bases from J, with 9 bases between. Germline CDR1 MNHEY, CDR2 SMNVEV (reference sequence). CDR3 length: 13 residues. CDR3 nucleotide sequence: TGTGCCAGCAGTTTTCGTAGGGTCACTGAAGCTTTCTTT. Protein product: CASSFRRVTEAFF.

The rearrangement uses TRBV19 and TRBJ1-2; tentative D call: TRBD1 (6 bases). V lost 5 bases, J lost 8 bases, and 21 bases lay in between. This CDR3 region has 15 residues. The germline V gene has CDR1 LNHDA and CDR2 SQIVND (reference sequence). The CDR3 is CASSPRDNRADGYTF. The DNA of the CDR3 is TGTGCCAGTAGTCCCCGGGACAATCGAGCAGACGGCTACACCTTC.

The chain recombines TRBV7-2 with TRBJ2-7; tentative D call: TRBD2 (6 bases). Germline CDR1 reads SGHTA; CDR2 reads FQGNSA. The CDR3 spans 14 residues. With 3 bases removed from V and 3 bases from J, the gap between germline ends came to 12 bases. CDR3 sequence reads: CASSFSPGLYEQYF. CDR3 nucleotides: TGTGCCAGCAGCTTTTCGCCGGGACTCTACGAGCAGTACTTC.

The chain uses TRBV18 and TRBJ2-2; the D is unclear. CDR3 size: 14 residues. CDR1 is KGHSH, CDR2 LQKENI, per germline. V was cut by 5 bases and J by 0 bases, with 7 bases left in between. In DNA form, the CDR3 reads TGTGCCAGCTCATATCTAGCGAACACCGGGGAGCTGTTTTTT. It translates to CASSYLANTGELFF.